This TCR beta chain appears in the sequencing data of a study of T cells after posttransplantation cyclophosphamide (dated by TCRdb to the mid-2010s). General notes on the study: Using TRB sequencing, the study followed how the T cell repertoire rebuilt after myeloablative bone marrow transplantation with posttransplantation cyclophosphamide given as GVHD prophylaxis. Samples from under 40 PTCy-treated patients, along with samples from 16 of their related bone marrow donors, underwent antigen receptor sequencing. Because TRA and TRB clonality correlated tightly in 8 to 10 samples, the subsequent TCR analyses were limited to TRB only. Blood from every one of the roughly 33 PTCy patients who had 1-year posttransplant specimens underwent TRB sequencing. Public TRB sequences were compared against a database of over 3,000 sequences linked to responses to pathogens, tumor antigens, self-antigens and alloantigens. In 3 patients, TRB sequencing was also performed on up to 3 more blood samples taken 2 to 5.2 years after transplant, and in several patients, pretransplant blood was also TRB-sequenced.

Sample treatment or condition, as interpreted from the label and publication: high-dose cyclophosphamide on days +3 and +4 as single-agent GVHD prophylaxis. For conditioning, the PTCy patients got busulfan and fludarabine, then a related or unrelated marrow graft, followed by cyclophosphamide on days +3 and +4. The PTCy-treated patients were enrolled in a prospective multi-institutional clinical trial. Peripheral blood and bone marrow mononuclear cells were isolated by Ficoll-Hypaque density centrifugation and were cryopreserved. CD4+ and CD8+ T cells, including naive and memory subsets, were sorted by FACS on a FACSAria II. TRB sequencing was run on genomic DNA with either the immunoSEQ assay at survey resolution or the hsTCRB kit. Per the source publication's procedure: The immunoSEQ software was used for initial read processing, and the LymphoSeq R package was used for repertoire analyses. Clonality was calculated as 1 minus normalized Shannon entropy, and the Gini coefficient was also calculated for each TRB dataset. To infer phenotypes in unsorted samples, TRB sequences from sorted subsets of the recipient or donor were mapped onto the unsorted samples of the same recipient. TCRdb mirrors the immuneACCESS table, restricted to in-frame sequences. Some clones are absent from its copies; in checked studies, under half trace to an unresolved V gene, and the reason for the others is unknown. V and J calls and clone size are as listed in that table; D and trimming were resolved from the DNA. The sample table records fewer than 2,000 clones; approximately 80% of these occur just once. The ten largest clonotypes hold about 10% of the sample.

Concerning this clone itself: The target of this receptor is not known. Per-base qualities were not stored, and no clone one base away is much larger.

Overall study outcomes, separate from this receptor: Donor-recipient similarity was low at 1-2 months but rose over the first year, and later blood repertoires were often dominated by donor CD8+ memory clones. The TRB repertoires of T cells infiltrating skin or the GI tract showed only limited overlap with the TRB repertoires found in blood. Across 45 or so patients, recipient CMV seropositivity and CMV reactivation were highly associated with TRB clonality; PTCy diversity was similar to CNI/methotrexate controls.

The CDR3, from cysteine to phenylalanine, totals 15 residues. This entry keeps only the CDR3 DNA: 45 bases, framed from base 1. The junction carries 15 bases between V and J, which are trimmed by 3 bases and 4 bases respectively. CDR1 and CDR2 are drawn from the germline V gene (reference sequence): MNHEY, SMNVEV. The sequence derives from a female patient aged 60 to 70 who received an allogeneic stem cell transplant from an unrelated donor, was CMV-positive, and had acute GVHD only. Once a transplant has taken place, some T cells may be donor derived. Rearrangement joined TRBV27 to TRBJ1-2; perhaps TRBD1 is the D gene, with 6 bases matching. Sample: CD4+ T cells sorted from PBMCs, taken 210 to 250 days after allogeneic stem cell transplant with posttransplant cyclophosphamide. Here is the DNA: TGTGCCAGCAGTTTTTCCCGGGACATAAGCTATGGCTACACCTTC. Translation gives CASSFSRDISYGYTF.